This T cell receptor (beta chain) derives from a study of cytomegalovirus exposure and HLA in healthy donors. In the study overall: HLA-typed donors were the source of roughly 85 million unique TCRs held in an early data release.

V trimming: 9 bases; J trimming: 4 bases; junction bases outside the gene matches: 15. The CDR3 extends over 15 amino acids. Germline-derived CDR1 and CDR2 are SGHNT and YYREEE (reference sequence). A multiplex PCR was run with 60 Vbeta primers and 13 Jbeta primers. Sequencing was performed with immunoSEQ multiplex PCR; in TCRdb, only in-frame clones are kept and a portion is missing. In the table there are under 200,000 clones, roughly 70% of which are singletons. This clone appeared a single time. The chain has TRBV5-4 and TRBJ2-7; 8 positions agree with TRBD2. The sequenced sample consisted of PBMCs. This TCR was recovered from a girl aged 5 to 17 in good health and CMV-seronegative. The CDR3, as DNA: TGTGCCACCCACGCACCGGGACTAGTAGCTTACGAGCAGTACTTC. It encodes CATHAPGLVAYEQYF. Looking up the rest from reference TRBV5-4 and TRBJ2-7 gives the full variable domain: ETGVTQSPTHLIKTRGQQVTLRCSSQSGHNTVSWYQQALGQGPQFIFQYYREEENGRGNFPPRFSGLQFPNYSSELNVNALELDDSALYLCATHAPGLVAYEQYFGPGTRLTVT.